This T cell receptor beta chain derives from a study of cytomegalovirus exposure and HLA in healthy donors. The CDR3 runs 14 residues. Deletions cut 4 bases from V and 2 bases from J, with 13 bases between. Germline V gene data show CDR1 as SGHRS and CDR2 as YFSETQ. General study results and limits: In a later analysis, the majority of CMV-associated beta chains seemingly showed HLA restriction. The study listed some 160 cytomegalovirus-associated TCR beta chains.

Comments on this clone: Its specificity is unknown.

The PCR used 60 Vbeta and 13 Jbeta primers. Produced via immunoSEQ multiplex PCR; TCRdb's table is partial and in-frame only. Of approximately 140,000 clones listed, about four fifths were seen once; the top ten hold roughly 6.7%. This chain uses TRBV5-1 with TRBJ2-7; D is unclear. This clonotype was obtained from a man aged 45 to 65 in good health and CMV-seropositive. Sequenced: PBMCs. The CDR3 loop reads CASSPVRDPYEQYF. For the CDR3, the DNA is TGCGCCAGCAGCCCGGTCCGTGATCCCTACGAGCAGTACTTC.